This T cell receptor (beta chain) was captured by sequencing in a study of CD8+CD57+ T cells in acquired aplastic anemia. Study information: Quantities of DNA derived from sorted CD4+ and CD8+ cells averaged approximately 3 ug. Healthy donors yielded roughly 9.8 million CD4+ cell reads on average. Study observations and caveats: Patients and controls were found to share some 30 CD8+ CDR3 sequences. Patients and healthy controls showed no significant CD8+ Simpson's diversity difference.

The germline gives CDR1 WNHNN, CDR2 SYGVQD (reference sequence). The CDR3 totals 16 residues. J was trimmed by 5 bases and V by 5 bases; bases with no gene match: 14. This clonotype was recorded at least ten times. Its target is unknown. CDR3 and TCR beta VDJ profiling relied on a genomic DNA template. Using its own MiXCR run on the reads, TCRdb lists one record per CDR3 protein. The sample consists of 100,000 to 150,000 distinct CDR3 sequences, around two fifths of them appearing once. This TCR derives from a human donor in good health, serving as a control. The sequencing input was sorted CD4+, CD8+, or CD8+CD57+ T cells (not recorded which) from PBMCs. V and J are TRBV10-1 and TRBJ2-7, with 8 bases that match TRBD1. This CDR3 reads CASSPTLWTGRNEQYF. The CDR3 region has the DNA TGCGCCAGCAGTCCAACCTTATGGACAGGGCGAAACGAGCAGTACTTC.